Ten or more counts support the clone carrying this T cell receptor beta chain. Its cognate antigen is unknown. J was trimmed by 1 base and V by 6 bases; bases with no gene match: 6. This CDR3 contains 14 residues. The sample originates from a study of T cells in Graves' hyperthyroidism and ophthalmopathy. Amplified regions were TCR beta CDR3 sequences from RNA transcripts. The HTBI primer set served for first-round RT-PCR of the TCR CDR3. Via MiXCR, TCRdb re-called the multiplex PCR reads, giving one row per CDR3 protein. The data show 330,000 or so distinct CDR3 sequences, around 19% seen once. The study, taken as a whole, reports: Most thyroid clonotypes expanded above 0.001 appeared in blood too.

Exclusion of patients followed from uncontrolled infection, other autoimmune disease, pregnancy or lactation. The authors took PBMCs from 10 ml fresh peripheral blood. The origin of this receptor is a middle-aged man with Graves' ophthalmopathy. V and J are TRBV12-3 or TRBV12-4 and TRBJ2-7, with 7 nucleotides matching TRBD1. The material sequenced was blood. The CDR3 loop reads CASSFGTASYEQYF. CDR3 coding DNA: TGTGCCAGCAGCTTCGGGACAGCATCCTACGAGCAGTACTTC.